The 19 T cell receptor beta chains below all came from one sample that was sequenced in a study of T cells after posttransplantation cyclophosphamide. Some clones are missing from TCRdb's copy, which holds only in-frame ones; the method was immunoSEQ multiplex PCR. The sample includes 10,000 to 13,000 clones, roughly 86% of them seen just once. Cyclophosphamide on days +3 and +4 followed busulfan-fludarabine conditioning and a marrow graft. The sequenced sample was CD4+ T cells sorted from PBMCs, obtained after allogeneic stem cell transplant with posttransplant cyclophosphamide. Receptors were obtained from a young adult male patient who received an allogeneic stem cell transplant from a related donor, was CMV-positive, and had acute GVHD only. Some of these T cells may belong to the graft donor.

The J gene is TRBJ2-3, the V gene TRBV5-1, with TRBD2 matching over 10 bases. CDR1 and CDR2 from the germline V gene are SGHRS and YFSETQ. The length of the CDR3 is 14 residues. J lost 1 base, V lost 5 bases, and 1 base had no gene match. Here the CDR3 reads CASRTSGGTDTQYF. CDR3 nucleotide sequence: TGCGCCAGCAGAACTAGCGGGGGCACAGATACGCAGTATTTT.

The CDR3 protein is CSVGGLLGTGELFF. Here the CDR3 DNA reads TGCAGCGTTGGCGGACTGCTGGGCACCGGGGAGCTGTTTTTT. The J gene is TRBJ2-2, the V gene TRBV29-1, with TRBD2 as a possible D gene (5 bases). The CDR3 is made up of 14 amino acids. Germline V CDR1 and CDR2: SQVTM, ANQGSEA. The V end was cut by 4 bases, the J end by 4 bases, with 13 bases between.

The chain carries TRBV19 and TRBJ1-6; D gene ambiguous. V gave up 6 bases and J gave up 5 bases, with 8 bases separating them. The CDR3 spans 13 residues. Germline loops: CDR1 LNHDA, CDR2 SQIVND (reference sequence). The CDR3, as DNA: TGTGCCAGTAGATCGGTCGATAATTCACCCCTCCACTTT. This translates into CASRSVDNSPLHF.

This chain uses TRBV5-1 with TRBJ2-1; 8 bases agree with TRBD2. This CDR3 spans 15 amino acids. With V trimmed by 2 bases and J by 2 bases, 3 bases remained unmatched. Germline V CDR1 and CDR2: SGHRS, YFSETQ. The CDR3 DNA reads TGCGCCAGCAGCTTAGCAGCGGGGGCCTACAATGAGCAGTTCTTC. It specifies CASSLAAGAYNEQFF.

The chain uses TRBV7-3 and TRBJ1-4; D is unresolved. The length of the CDR3 is 11 residues. With 3 bases removed from V and 7 bases from J, the gap between germline ends came to 3 bases. The germline V gene encodes CDR1 SGHTA and CDR2 FQGTGA. This CDR3 is CASSFREKLFF. CDR3 sequence (DNA): TGTGCCAGCAGCTTCCGTGAAAAACTGTTTTTT.

The chain links TRBV7-2 to TRBJ2-5, with no clear D. CDR1 and CDR2 from the germline V gene are SGHTA and FQGNSA. This CDR3 contains 14 residues. V dropped 0 bases and J dropped 5 bases, with 10 bases sitting between them. This CDR3 is CASSLAFSQETQYF. CDR3 DNA sequence: TGTGCCAGCAGCTTAGCCTTTTCCCAGGAGACCCAGTACTTC. The full variable domain, with the rest looked up from reference TRBV7-2 and TRBJ2-5, is GAGVSQSPSNKVTEKGKDVELRCDPISGHTALYWYRQSLGQGLEFLIYFQGNSAPDKSGLPSDRFSAERTGGSVSTLTIQRTQQEDSAVYLCASSLAFSQETQYFGPGTRLLVL.

The chain joins TRBV7-9 to TRBJ1-1, with 9 bases aligning to TRBD1. After removal of 4 bases from V and 1 base from J, the junction contained 13 bases not matched to a gene. CDR3 length: 18 residues. Germline assignment: CDR1 SEHNR and CDR2 FQNEAQ (reference sequence). CDR3 residues: CASSSRSQGATRNTEAFF. The CDR3 DNA reads as TGTGCCAGCAGCTCCCGCTCACAGGGGGCTACTAGGAACACTGAAGCTTTCTTT.

The chain links TRBV4-2 to TRBJ2-1; 8 bases are a match to TRBD2. Germline loops: CDR1 LGHNA, CDR2 YNFKEQ. This CDR3 has 15 residues. V dropped 1 base and J dropped 5; count of bases not matched to a gene: 4. CDR3 coding DNA: TGTGCCAGCAGCCAAGGACTAGCGACCAACAATGAGCAGTTCTTC. This gives the protein CASSQGLATNNEQFF.

The chain carries TRBV18 and TRBJ2-1; a possible D gene is TRBD1 (5 bases). Germline CDR1 is KGHSH and CDR2 is LQKENI. With 3 bases removed from V and 1 base from J, the gap between germline ends came to 7 bases. There are 14 residues in the CDR3. The CDR3 region is CASSPSGSYNEQFF. CDR3 in DNA: TGTGCCAGCTCACCTTCAGGGTCCTACAATGAGCAGTTCTTC.

The genes are TRBV2 and TRBJ1-4, with TRBD1 as a possible D gene (6 bases). V lost 6 bases, J lost 3 bases, and 14 bases lay in between. The CDR3 is 15 residues long. Germline V gives CDR1 SNHLY, CDR2 FYNNEI. CDR3 in amino acids: CASRATGIANEKLFF. DNA for the CDR3: TGTGCCAGCAGGGCTACAGGGATTGCTAATGAAAAACTGTTTTTT.

This sequence joins TRBV5-4 and TRBJ2-2; no clear D. Germline V gene sequence: CDR1 SGHNT, CDR2 YYREEE (reference sequence). With 0 bases removed from V and 1 base from J, the gap between germline ends came to 4 bases. The CDR3 is made up of 14 amino acids. CDR3 protein: CASSLAGNTGELFF. CDR3 nucleotides: TGTGCCAGCAGCTTGGCCGGGAACACCGGGGAGCTGTTTTTT.

The chain joins TRBV28 to TRBJ2-3; 12 bases are shared with TRBD2. From germline, CDR1 is MDHEN and CDR2 SYDVKM. CDR3 length: 15 amino acids. V trimming: 2 bases; J trimming: 7 bases; junction bases outside the gene matches: 4. CDR3 protein: CASSLPSGGANTQYF. DNA of the CDR3: TGTGCCAGCAGTTTACCTAGCGGGGGGGCAAATACGCAGTATTTT. Drawing the rest from reference TRBV28 and TRBJ2-3, the complete variable domain is DVKVTQSSRYLVKRTGEKVFLECVQDMDHENMFWYRQDPGLGLRLIYFSYDVKMKEKGDIPEGYSVSREKKERFSLILESASTNQTSMYLCASSLPSGGANTQYFGPGTRLTVL.

CDR3 amino acids: CASSSSPGYGYTF. DNA of the CDR3: TGTGCCAGCAGCTCCTCCCCGGGCTATGGCTACACCTTC. The chain is built from TRBV5-5 and TRBJ1-2; no reliable D call. Germline values: CDR1 SGHKS, CDR2 YYEKEE (reference sequence). V was clipped by 3 bases and J by 4 bases, with 10 bases between them. This CDR3 spans 13 amino acids.

This sequence joins TRBV19 and TRBJ1-2; TRBD1 matches at 9 bases. The CDR3 covers 15 residues. Germline-derived CDR1 and CDR2 are LNHDA and SQIVND (reference sequence). After removal of 7 bases from V and 5 bases from J, the junction contained 11 bases not matched to a gene. This CDR3 reads CASTRTGGDRYGYTF. For the CDR3, the DNA is TGTGCCAGTACCCGTACAGGGGGCGATCGTTATGGCTACACCTTC.

This sequence joins TRBV2 and TRBJ1-5; D not resolved. This CDR3 is built from 14 residues. Germline V gene lookup returns CDR1 SNHLY and CDR2 FYNNEI. Trimming cost V 0 bases and J 0 bases, with 3 bases left between them. CDR3 in DNA: TGTGCCAGCAGTGAAGCTCGTAGCAATCAGCCCCAGCATTTT. Amino acids: CASSEARSNQPQHF.

The chain combines TRBV14 with TRBJ1-6; D might be TRBD1 (6 bases). The CDR3 loop spans 15 amino acids. Between the trimmed V and J ends, which lost 0 bases and 10 bases, there was a span of 13 bases. Per the germline V gene, CDR1 is SGHDN and CDR2 is FVKESK. CDR3 region: CASSQDAGRGSPLHF. The CDR3 coding sequence is TGTGCCAGCAGCCAAGATGCCGGGAGGGGGTCACCCCTCCACTTT.

The chain uses TRBV4-3 and TRBJ1-4; no reliable D call. The CDR3 has 17 amino acids. CDR1 LGHNA and CDR2 YSLEER come from the germline V gene. Trimming took 0 bases from V and 7 from J, leaving 18 bases between them. CDR3 residues: CASSQEGGLDAGEKLFF. The CDR3, as DNA: TGCGCCAGCAGCCAAGAGGGTGGTCTAGACGCGGGTGAAAAACTGTTTTTT.

The chain employs TRBV29-1 and TRBJ1-2, with D perhaps matching TRBD1 (6 bases). CDR1 and CDR2 from the germline V gene are SQVTM and ANQGSEA. Trimming left V 4 bases short and J 2 bases short, with 14 bases between. The CDR3 consists of 14 residues. The CDR3, as DNA: TGCAGCGTTGCATTCGGGACACACAACTATGGCTACACCTTC. Translating it yields CSVAFGTHNYGYTF. The full variable domain, in which reference TRBV29-1 and TRBJ1-2 provide the parts outside the CDR3, is SAVISQKPSRDICQRGTSLTIQCQVDSQVTMMFWYRQQPGQSLTLIATANQGSEATYESGFVIDKFPISRPNLTFSTLTVSNMSPEDSSIYLCSVAFGTHNYGYTFGSGTRLTVV.

The rearrangement links TRBV4-1 to TRBJ2-5, with a tentative D call TRBD2 (5 bases). Germline CDR1 reads MGHRA; CDR2 reads YSYEKL. V was pared by 4 bases and J by 4 bases, with 19 bases between. The CDR3 runs to 16 residues. CDR3 in amino acids: CASSPKPSTGVETQYF. DNA of the CDR3: TGCGCCAGCAGCCCGAAGCCTTCCACCGGGGTAGAGACCCAGTACTTC.